The rows below give T cell receptor beta chains drawn from one sample of a study of shared T cell receptors in the human thymus. Assay used: immunoSEQ multiplex PCR; TCRdb lists only in-frame clones, some missing. The table includes about 730,000 clones, 70% to 90% detected once. The same sample was also studied in work on human thymus T cells.

The sequenced material came from thymocytes. Receptors were obtained from a girl under three years old with a congenital heart defect. CDR3s include the opening cysteine and the closing phenylalanine or tryptophan. Each record gives: CDR3 protein, CDR3 DNA, clone size, V gene, D gene, J gene. A D gene is named only where the DNA matches it firmly. The size field is filled for only some rows; it gives once, few, many or a size class.

cdr3_aa: CASSHRVSYGYTF; cdr3_nt: TGTGCCAGCAGCCACAGGGTTTCCTATGGCTACACCTTC; clone_size: -; v_call: TRBV5-6; d_call: -; j_call: TRBJ1-2
cdr3_aa: CASGPPLGLAGGRTSTDTQYF; cdr3_nt: TGTGCTAGTGGCCCACCGCTTGGACTAGCGGGCGGTCGAACTAGCACAGATACGCAGTATTTT; clone_size: -; v_call: TRBV12-5; d_call: TRBD2; j_call: TRBJ2-3
cdr3_aa: CASSLPDRVVPGANVLTF; cdr3_nt: TGTGCCAGCAGCTTACCCGACAGGGTGGTTCCTGGGGCCAACGTCCTGACTTTC; clone_size: -; v_call: TRBV9; d_call: TRBD1; j_call: TRBJ2-6
cdr3_aa: CASSWDSSGYTF; cdr3_nt: TGCGCCAGCAGCTGGGACAGCTCAGGCTACACCTTC; clone_size: -; v_call: TRBV5-1; d_call: TRBD1; j_call: TRBJ1-2
cdr3_aa: CASRPPGQATEAFF; cdr3_nt: TGTGCCAGCAGACCTCCAGGACAGGCGACTGAAGCTTTCTTT; clone_size: -; v_call: TRBV25-1; d_call: TRBD1; j_call: TRBJ1-1
cdr3_aa: CASSLYGGGNYGYTF; cdr3_nt: TGTGCCAGCAGCTTATATGGCGGGGGAAACTATGGCTACACCTTC; clone_size: few; v_call: TRBV7-9; d_call: -; j_call: TRBJ1-2
cdr3_aa: CASSLSGSPLEQYF; cdr3_nt: TGCGCCAGCAGCTTATCCGGGTCACCCCTCGAGCAGTACTTC; clone_size: -; v_call: TRBV5-1; d_call: -; j_call: TRBJ2-7
cdr3_aa: CASSVEERGYNEKLFF; cdr3_nt: TGTGCCAGCAGCGTAGAGGAACGGGGATATAATGAAAAACTGTTTTTT; clone_size: -; v_call: TRBV9; d_call: -; j_call: TRBJ1-4
cdr3_aa: CASKPTGSFMNTEAFF; cdr3_nt: TGTGCCAGCAAACCGACAGGGAGTTTTATGAACACTGAAGCTTTCTTT; clone_size: -; v_call: TRBV27; d_call: TRBD1; j_call: TRBJ1-1
cdr3_aa: CASSSTGGGGPTDTQYF; cdr3_nt: TGTGCCAGCAGTTCAACTGGCGGGGGGGGCCCCACAGATACGCAGTATTTT; clone_size: once; v_call: TRBV28; d_call: TRBD2; j_call: TRBJ2-3
cdr3_aa: CASSLGTLPLNYGYTF; cdr3_nt: TGTGCCAGCAGTTTAGGGACATTGCCTCTTAACTATGGCTACACCTTC; clone_size: -; v_call: TRBV28; d_call: -; j_call: TRBJ1-2
cdr3_aa: CASSFPIRVRHSSGDYGYTF; cdr3_nt: TGTGCCAGCAGCTTTCCCATACGTGTCAGACACTCATCAGGCGACTATGGCTACACCTTC; clone_size: -; v_call: TRBV5-8; d_call: -; j_call: TRBJ1-2
cdr3_aa: CASSYSISRGVYEQYF; cdr3_nt: TGTGCCAGCAGTTACTCGATTAGCAGGGGGGTCTACGAGCAGTACTTC; clone_size: -; v_call: TRBV6-5; d_call: -; j_call: TRBJ2-7
cdr3_aa: CSVVSGTEAFF; cdr3_nt: TGCAGCGTTGTGAGTGGCACTGAAGCTTTCTTT; clone_size: -; v_call: TRBV29-1; d_call: -; j_call: TRBJ1-1
cdr3_aa: CASSQVARTQYF; cdr3_nt: TGTGCCAGCAGCCAAGTAGCGAGGACGCAGTATTTT; clone_size: -; v_call: TRBV7-2; d_call: -; j_call: TRBJ2-3
cdr3_aa: CASSLTGLTNPYEQYF; cdr3_nt: TGTGCCAGCAGTTTGACGGGACTTACAAACCCATACGAGCAGTACTTC; clone_size: -; v_call: TRBV27; d_call: -; j_call: TRBJ2-7
cdr3_aa: CSVVNFTDTQYF; cdr3_nt: TGCAGCGTTGTTAACTTCACAGATACGCAGTATTTT; clone_size: few; v_call: TRBV29-1; d_call: -; j_call: TRBJ2-3
cdr3_aa: CASSAPGGGHQPQHF; cdr3_nt: TGTGCCAGCAGTGCCCCAGGGGGCGGACATCAGCCCCAGCATTTT; clone_size: -; v_call: TRBV2; d_call: TRBD1; j_call: TRBJ1-5
cdr3_aa: CASSGQGANYGYTF; cdr3_nt: TGTGCCAGCAGTGGACAGGGAGCTAACTATGGCTACACCTTC; clone_size: -; v_call: TRBV6-6; d_call: TRBD1; j_call: TRBJ1-2
cdr3_aa: CASRTLSNQPQHF; cdr3_nt: TGTGCCAGCAGGACACTTAGCAATCAGCCCCAGCATTTT; clone_size: once; v_call: TRBV6-1; d_call: -; j_call: TRBJ1-5
cdr3_aa: CASNRTGHQETQYF; cdr3_nt: TGTGCCAGCAACAGGACAGGGCATCAAGAGACCCAGTACTTC; clone_size: few; v_call: TRBV28; d_call: TRBD1; j_call: TRBJ2-5
cdr3_aa: CASSPPLGGLDYGYTF; cdr3_nt: TGTGCCAGCTCACCACCCTTAGGGGGCCTGGACTATGGCTACACCTTC; clone_size: -; v_call: TRBV18; d_call: TRBD1; j_call: TRBJ1-2
cdr3_aa: CASSLERGNTDTQYF; cdr3_nt: TGTGCCAGCAGCTTAGAGCGGGGGAACACAGATACGCAGTATTTT; clone_size: -; v_call: TRBV7-9; d_call: TRBD2; j_call: TRBJ2-3
cdr3_aa: CTSSRRLPSFTYEQYF; cdr3_nt: TGCACCAGCAGCCGTCGCCTCCCTAGTTTTACCTACGAGCAGTACTTC; clone_size: once; v_call: TRBV1; d_call: -; j_call: TRBJ2-7
cdr3_aa: CASSGTNGETQYF; cdr3_nt: TGTGCCAGCAGCGGGACAAACGGGGAGACCCAGTACTTC; clone_size: once; v_call: TRBV7-6; d_call: -; j_call: TRBJ2-5
cdr3_aa: CASSTTQDRGYPLPHRYEQYF; cdr3_nt: TGTGCCAGCAGCACCACTCAGGACAGGGGCTACCCCCTACCCCACCGCTACGAGCAGTACTTC; clone_size: -; v_call: TRBV21-1; d_call: -; j_call: TRBJ2-7
cdr3_aa: CASSQMIFLAGGPDTQYF; cdr3_nt: TGCGCCAGCAGCCAGATGATCTTCTTGGCGGGGGGGCCAGATACGCAGTATTTT; clone_size: once; v_call: TRBV4-1; d_call: TRBD2; j_call: TRBJ2-3
cdr3_aa: CASSGTPAYGDTQYF; cdr3_nt: TGTGCCAGCTCTGGGACTCCTGCCTATGGAGATACGCAGTATTTT; clone_size: -; v_call: TRBV27; d_call: -; j_call: TRBJ2-3
cdr3_aa: CAWSGRDAGSYEQYF; cdr3_nt: TGTGCCTGGAGCGGCCGGGATGCGGGATCCTACGAGCAGTACTTC; clone_size: -; v_call: TRBV30; d_call: -; j_call: TRBJ2-7